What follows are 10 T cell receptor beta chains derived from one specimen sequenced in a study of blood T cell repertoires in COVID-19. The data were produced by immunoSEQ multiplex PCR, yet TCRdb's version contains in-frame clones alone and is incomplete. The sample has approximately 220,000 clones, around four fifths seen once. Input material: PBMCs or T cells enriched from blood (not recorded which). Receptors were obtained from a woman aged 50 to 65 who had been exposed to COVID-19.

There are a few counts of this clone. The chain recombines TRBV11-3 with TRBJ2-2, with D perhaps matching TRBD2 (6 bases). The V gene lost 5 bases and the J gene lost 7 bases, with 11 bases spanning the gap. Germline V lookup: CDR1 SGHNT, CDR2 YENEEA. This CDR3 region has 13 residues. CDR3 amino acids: CASSHVRGGELFF. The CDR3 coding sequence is TGTGCCAGCAGCCACGTGCGGGGCGGGGAGCTGTTTTTT.

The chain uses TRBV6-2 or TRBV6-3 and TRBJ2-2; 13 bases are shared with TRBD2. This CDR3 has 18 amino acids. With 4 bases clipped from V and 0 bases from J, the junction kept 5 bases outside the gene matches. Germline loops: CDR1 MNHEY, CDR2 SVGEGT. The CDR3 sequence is CASSSRLAGGSNTGELFF. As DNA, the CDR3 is TGTGCCAGCAGTTCCAGACTAGCGGGGGGTTCGAACACCGGGGAGCTGTTTTTT.

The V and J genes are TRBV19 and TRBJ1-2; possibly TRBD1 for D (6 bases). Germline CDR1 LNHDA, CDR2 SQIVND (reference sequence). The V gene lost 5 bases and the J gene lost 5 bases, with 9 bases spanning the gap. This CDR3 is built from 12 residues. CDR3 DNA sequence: TGTGCCAGTAGTCTACAGGGTTATGGCTACACCTTC. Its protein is CASSLQGYGYTF.

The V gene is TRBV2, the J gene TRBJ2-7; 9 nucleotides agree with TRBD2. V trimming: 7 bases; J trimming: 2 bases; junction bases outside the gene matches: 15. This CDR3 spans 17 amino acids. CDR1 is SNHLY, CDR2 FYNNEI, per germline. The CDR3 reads CASTLEERGVPPYEQYF. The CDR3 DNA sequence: TGTGCCAGCACTCTTGAGGAGCGGGGGGTTCCGCCCTACGAGCAGTACTTC.

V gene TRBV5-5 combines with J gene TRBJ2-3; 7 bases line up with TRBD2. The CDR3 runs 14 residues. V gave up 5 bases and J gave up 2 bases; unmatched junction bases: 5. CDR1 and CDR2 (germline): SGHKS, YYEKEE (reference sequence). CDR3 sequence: CASSRGEYTDTQYF. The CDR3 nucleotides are TGTGCCAGCAGTCGGGGGGAATACACAGATACGCAGTATTTT.

As DNA, the CDR3 is TGTGCCACGGGGGACAGGGCCACCGGGGAGCTGTTTTTT. This translates into CATGDRATGELFF. V usage is TRBV24-1 and J usage is TRBJ2-2; 9 bases are shared with TRBD1. CDR1 and CDR2 (germline): KGHDR, SFDVKD. The CDR3 runs to 13 residues. J lost 4 bases, V lost 10 bases, and 3 bases had no gene match.

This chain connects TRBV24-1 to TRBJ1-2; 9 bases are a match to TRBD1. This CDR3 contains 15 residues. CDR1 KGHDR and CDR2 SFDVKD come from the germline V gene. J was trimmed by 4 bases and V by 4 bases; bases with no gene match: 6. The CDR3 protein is CATSEPGTGPYGYTF. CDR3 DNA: TGTGCCACCAGTGAGCCCGGGACAGGGCCCTATGGCTACACCTTC.

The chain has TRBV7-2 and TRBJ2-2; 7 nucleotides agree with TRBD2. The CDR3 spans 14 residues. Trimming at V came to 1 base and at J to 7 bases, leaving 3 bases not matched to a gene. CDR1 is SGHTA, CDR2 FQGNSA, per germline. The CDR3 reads CASSLGGSVGELFF. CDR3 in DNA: TGTGCCAGCAGCTTAGGCGGGAGTGTCGGGGAGCTGTTTTTT.

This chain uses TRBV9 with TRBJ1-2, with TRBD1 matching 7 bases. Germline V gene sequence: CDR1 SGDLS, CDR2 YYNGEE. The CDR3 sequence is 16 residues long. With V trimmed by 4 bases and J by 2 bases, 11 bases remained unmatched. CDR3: CASSYSPGQLNYGYTF. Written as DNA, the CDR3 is TGTGCCAGCAGCTATAGTCCGGGACAGCTAAACTATGGCTACACCTTC.

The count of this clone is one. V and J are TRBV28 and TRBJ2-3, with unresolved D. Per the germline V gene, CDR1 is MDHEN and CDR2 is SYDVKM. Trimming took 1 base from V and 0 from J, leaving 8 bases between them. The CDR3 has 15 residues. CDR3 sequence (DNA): TGTGCCAGCAGTTTATCATGGGCAAGCACAGATACGCAGTATTTT. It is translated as CASSLSWASTDTQYF.